Below, 18 T cell receptor beta chains from the same sample are listed, as sequenced in a study of T cell responses to AZD1222 COVID-19 vaccine. Assay: immunoSEQ multiplex PCR; the TCRdb copy retains only in-frame clones and omits some. The profile shows about 150,000 clones, around 89% of them singletons. This specimen was peripheral blood, taken on day 0 of AZD1222 vaccination. The receptors come from an adult in good health.

This rearrangement joins TRBV3-1 (or the pseudogene TRBV3-2) to TRBJ1-2; D is possibly TRBD1 (5 bases). Germline V gene lookup returns CDR1 LGHDT and CDR2 YNNKEL (reference sequence). Trimming pared 0 bases from V and 6 bases from J, leaving 17 bases between. The length of the CDR3 is 16 residues. CDR3 DNA sequence: TGTGCCAGCAGCCAAGAGGGACTACATGCCCCCCATGGCTACACCTTC. Translated: CASSQEGLHAPHGYTF.

The genes are TRBV7-2 and TRBJ1-1, with D unresolved. CDR3 length: 15 residues. Trimming stripped 2 bases from V and 0 bases from J, with 10 bases between. Germline V gene lookup returns CDR1 SGHTA and CDR2 FQGNSA. The CDR3 is CASSLSGAMNTEAFF. As DNA, the CDR3 is TGTGCCAGCAGCTTATCAGGAGCTATGAACACTGAAGCTTTCTTT.

V usage is TRBV12-3 or TRBV12-4 and J usage is TRBJ1-1; D unclear. The length of the CDR3 is 13 residues. Trimming took 5 bases from V and 3 from J, leaving 10 bases between them. The CDR3 region has the DNA TGTGCCAGCAGTGCCGAACAGTACACTGAAGCTTTCTTT. It specifies CASSAEQYTEAFF.

The chain has TRBV19 and TRBJ1-2; 9 nucleotides align to TRBD1. This CDR3 region has 15 residues. Looked up from germline, CDR1 is LNHDA and CDR2 is SQIVND (reference sequence). The ends lost 5 bases at V and 6 bases at J; junction bases unmatched: 10. The chain's CDR3 is CASSVGTGTLNGYTF. The CDR3 DNA is TGTGCCAGTAGTGTAGGGACAGGGACTTTAAATGGCTACACCTTC.

This clone was counted a single time. The chain carries TRBV5-8 and TRBJ2-3, with D tentatively TRBD2 (5 bases). Trimming left V 4 bases short and J 0 bases short, with 15 bases between. CDR3 length: 16 amino acids. CDR1 and CDR2 from the germline V gene are SGHTS and YDEGEE. The CDR3 spells CASSGVLGRSTDTQYF. The CDR3, as DNA: TGTGCCAGCAGCGGCGTACTAGGACGGAGCACAGATACGCAGTATTTT. The variable domain in full, completed from reference TRBV5-8 and TRBJ2-3, reads EAGVTQSPTHLIKTRGQQATLRCSPISGHTSVYWYQQALGLGLQFLLWYDEGEERNRGNFPPRFSGRQFPNYSSELNVNALELEDSALYLCASSGVLGRSTDTQYFGPGTRLTVL.

The chain recombines TRBV6-5 with TRBJ2-1, with 8 positions matching TRBD1. Germline V gene lookup returns CDR1 MNHEY and CDR2 SVGAGI. The CDR3 covers 15 residues. Trimming removed 6 bases from V and 2 bases from J; junction bases left unmatched: 6. CDR3 residues: CASSTTGGTYNEQFF. DNA of the CDR3: TGTGCCAGCAGCACAACAGGGGGAACCTACAATGAGCAGTTCTTC.

V is TRBV15 and J is TRBJ1-2; D gene ambiguous. The germline V gene encodes CDR1 LNHNV and CDR2 YYDKDF (reference sequence). V was cut by 1 base and J by 7 bases, with 7 bases left in between. The CDR3 extends over 12 amino acids. The CDR3 sequence is CATSRGTGGYTF. The CDR3 DNA reads TGTGCCACCAGCAGAGGGACTGGTGGCTACACCTTC.

This clone was counted once. This chain joins TRBV6-5 and TRBJ2-5; D gene uncertain. Germline V gene sequence: CDR1 MNHEY, CDR2 SVGAGI. V was cut by 8 bases and J by 4 bases, with 5 bases left in between. There are 10 residues in the CDR3. The CDR3 DNA follows: TGTGCCAGCGGGGTAGAGACCCAGTACTTC. It yields the protein CASGVETQYF.

This clone was observed once. The rearrangement joins TRBV29-1 to TRBJ2-2; possibly TRBD1 or TRBD2 for D (5 bases each). Trimming took off 6 bases at V and 0 bases at J, with 11 bases between the two ends. This CDR3 region has 14 residues. Germline V gene sequence: CDR1 SQVTM, CDR2 ANQGSEA. In DNA, the CDR3 is TGCAGCGTCCCGGGGCCAACGAACACCGGGGAGCTGTTTTTT. Its translation is CSVPGPTNTGELFF.

The rearrangement uses TRBV6-6 and TRBJ2-1; D gene ambiguous. CDR3 size: 14 residues. Per the germline V gene, CDR1 is MNHNY and CDR2 is SVGAGI (reference sequence). Trimming pared 0 bases from V and 4 bases from J, leaving 7 bases between. DNA for the CDR3: TGTGCCAGCAGTTACTCGTCTCGATACAATGAGCAGTTCTTC. Translation gives CASSYSSRYNEQFF.

This chain joins TRBV13 and TRBJ2-3; 8 positions agree with TRBD2. Per germline, CDR1 PRHDT and CDR2 FYEKMQ (reference sequence). CDR3 length: 15 amino acids. With V trimmed by 1 base and J by 3 bases, 3 bases remained unmatched. CDR3 nucleotides: TGTGCCAGCAGCTTAGCCAGCGGGGGAACAGATACGCAGTATTTT. Protein sequence: CASSLASGGTDTQYF. The full variable domain, its missing parts supplied by reference TRBV13 and TRBJ2-3, is AAGVIQSPRHLIKEKRETATLKCYPIPRHDTVYWYQQGPGQDPQFLISFYEKMQSDKGSIPDRFSAQQFSDYHSELNMSSLELGDSALYFCASSLASGGTDTQYFGPGTRLTVL.

This clone is a singleton in its sample. The chain links TRBV2 to TRBJ1-5; D may be TRBD1 (6 bases). The CDR3 has 13 residues. CDR1 is SNHLY, CDR2 FYNNEI, per germline. The germline V and J ends were trimmed by 10 bases and 3 bases, with 13 bases remaining between them. CDR3 in amino acids: CAISRDNNQPQHF. The CDR3 nucleotides read TGTGCCATCAGCCGGGACAACAATCAGCCCCAGCATTTT.

The V and J genes are TRBV19 and TRBJ1-1, with D uncertain. Trimming left V 5 bases short and J 1 base short, with 17 bases between. The germline gives CDR1 LNHDA, CDR2 SQIVND (reference sequence). The CDR3 loop spans 16 amino acids. The CDR3 spells CASSPRVERWNTEAFF. The CDR3 DNA reads TGTGCCAGTAGTCCGCGGGTCGAGCGTTGGAACACTGAAGCTTTCTTT.

Many counts were recorded for this clone. The rearrangement uses TRBV18 and TRBJ2-7; 10 bases are shared with TRBD2. Germline assignment: CDR1 KGHSH and CDR2 LQKENI. CDR3 size: 16 residues. V trimming: 4 bases; J trimming: 4 bases; junction bases outside the gene matches: 10. The CDR3 reads CASSRPSSGGAYEQYF. In nucleotides, the CDR3 is TGTGCCAGCTCACGCCCCTCTAGCGGGGGAGCTTACGAGCAGTACTTC.

For the CDR3, the DNA is TGTGCCAGCAGTTACGGGAGACTAGCGGGCCTCTACGAGCAGTACTTC. It translates to CASSYGRLAGLYEQYF. The chain joins TRBV6-5 to TRBJ2-7; 10 bases fit TRBD2. Losses at the gene ends were 2 bases for V and 3 bases for J; bases not matched to a gene: 7. CDR1 and CDR2 (germline): MNHEY, SVGAGI. CDR3 size: 16 residues.

The chain employs TRBV9 and TRBJ1-1, with 8 bases aligning to TRBD1. Germline assignment: CDR1 SGDLS and CDR2 YYNGEE. Trimming took 4 bases from V and 13 from J; bases not matched to a gene: 12. This CDR3 comprises 13 residues. The CDR3: CASSPLGRGQVFF. Here the CDR3 DNA reads TGTGCCAGCAGCCCATTGGGCAGGGGGCAAGTTTTCTTT.

The rearrangement joins TRBV6-6 to TRBJ1-3; D not resolved. V shed 6 bases and J shed 2 bases, with 11 bases lying between them. Germline assignment: CDR1 MNHNY and CDR2 SVGAGI (reference sequence). The CDR3 has 14 amino acids. CDR3 loop: CASSQTGAGNTIYF. For the CDR3, the DNA is TGTGCCAGCAGCCAGACCGGGGCTGGAAACACCATATATTTT.

This chain joins TRBV5-1 and TRBJ1-1; 7 bases map to TRBD1. CDR1 is SGHRS and CDR2 is YFSETQ in the germline V gene. V dropped 1 base and J dropped 1; count of bases not matched to a gene: 1. The CDR3 contains 14 residues. This chain's CDR3 is CASSLRQGNTEAFF. The CDR3 nucleotides read TGCGCCAGCAGCTTGCGACAGGGGAACACTGAAGCTTTCTTT.